Below, one T cell receptor (beta chain) is given with its context. Its antigen is not known. These data are taken from a study of cytomegalovirus exposure and HLA in healthy donors. CDR3 length equals 15 residues. Trimming removed 5 bases from V and 5 bases from J; junction bases left unmatched: 9. The germline V gene encodes CDR1 SGHAT and CDR2 FQNNGV. This cohort consisted of healthy bone marrow donors. Primers included in the PCR were 60 Vbeta and 13 Jbeta primers. Measured with immunoSEQ multiplex PCR; TCRdb has only the in-frame clones, and not every one. This table has approximately 140,000 clones, 79% appearing once. General observations from the study: DRB1 had the most TCR associations and HLA-C the fewest, a later analysis found, with rates varying by HLA locus.

The chain combines TRBV11-2 with TRBJ2-1; TRBD1 matches at 7 bases. The TCR originated in a man over 45 in good health and CMV-seropositive. Specimen: PBMCs. The CDR3 nucleotides are TGTGCCAGCAGCAGAGCGACAGGGAACGACAATGAGCAGTTCTTC. This sequence encodes CASSRATGNDNEQFF.